This TCR beta chain was identified during a study of vaccination and CD4 T cells after COVID-19. Study at large: Researchers treated control cultures with a CEFX pool, an HIV-1 Nef pool, or no peptide.

Oncomine TCR Beta short-read sequencing was applied to DNA from cultured CD4+ T cells. TCRdb analysed the PCR reads with MiXCR anew, one entry per CDR3 protein. The table lists nearly 15,000 distinct CDR3 sequences, 78% of them singletons, with around 10% in the top ten. Germline CDR1 is SGHNT and CDR2 is YYREEE (reference sequence). The V end was cut by 4 bases, the J end by 4 bases, with 12 bases between. This CDR3 region has 14 residues. The treatment is: roughly 10-day PBMC culture with coronavirus spike peptide pools or control peptides (ViraFEST assay). About this clonotype itself: As yet, its antigen is unknown.

The sample here was CD4+ T cells from blood, cultured in vitro, taken after SARS-CoV-2 vaccination. The sequence derives from a human donor who received a COVID-19 vaccine. The J gene is TRBJ1-3, the V gene TRBV5-4; TRBD1 might be the D (5 bases). The CDR3 loop reads CASSPNRSGNTIYF. The CDR3 nucleotides read TGTGCCAGCAGCCCGAACAGGTCGGGAAACACCATATATTTT.